The entry below describes one T cell receptor (beta chain). The data were taken from a study of OX40 agonist ivuxolimab in advanced cancers. This table comes from immunoSEQ multiplex PCR, and its TCRdb copy is limited to in-frame clones, with some not included. The sample records fewer than 65,000 clones, 80% to 90% being singletons. From germline, CDR1 is SGDLS and CDR2 YYNGEE. This CDR3 contains 16 residues. V lost 0 bases to trimming and J lost 0 bases, with 10 bases between them. The V gene is TRBV9, the J gene TRBJ1-3; tentative D call: TRBD1 (6 bases). This material consisted of CD4+ or CD8+ T cells sorted from blood, taken in a trial of the OX40 agonist ivuxolimab. The receptor comes from an adult with an advanced solid tumor such as melanoma, head and neck, liver or kidney cancer. The CDR3, as DNA: TGTGCCAGCAGCGTAGGGCAGGGGCTCTCTGGAAACACCATATATTTT. Its protein is CASSVGQGLSGNTIYF.